A selection of T cell receptor beta chains follows, all from one sample in a study of PD-1 blockade in classical Hodgkin lymphoma. Assay used: immunoSEQ multiplex PCR; TCRdb lists only in-frame clones, some missing. The table has under 20,000 clones, roughly four fifths seen once. Sequenced: CD4+ T cells from blood. Every receptor here comes from a human donor with classical Hodgkin lymphoma. The CDR3 runs from the conserved cysteine through the conserved F or W. Fields, in order: clone size, V gene, D gene, J gene, CDR3 protein, CDR3 DNA. The D gene is left open where the match is weak. Only some rows state a clone size, as once, few, many or a class for expanded clones.

-	TRBV11-3	-	TRBJ2-1	CASSLDPLRDNQQFF	TGTGCCAGCAGCTTAGATCCCCTCCGGGACAATCAGCAGTTCTTC
-	TRBV28	-	TRBJ2-7	CASTANYEQYF	TGTGCCAGCACCGCTAACTACGAGCAGTACTTC
-	TRBV12-2	-	TRBJ2-6	CASRRCAHTKSGQRPDF	TGTGCAAGTCGCCGTTGCGCCCACACAAAGTCGGGCCAACGTCCTGACTTC
-	TRBV29-1	-	TRBJ1-1	CSVGTYTEAFF	TGCAGCGTGGGGACCTACACTGAAGCTTTCTTT
-	TRBV29-1	-	TRBJ1-2	CSVDGGLYGYTF	TGCAGCGTTGATGGGGGGCTCTATGGCTACACCTTC
-	TRBV5-1	-	TRBJ2-5	CASSLSSGTQETQYF	TGCGCCAGCAGCTTAAGTTCGGGCACCCAAGAGACCCAGTACTTC
-	TRBV5-4	-	TRBJ1-4	CASSLYPNEKLFF	TGTGCCAGCAGCTTGTATCCGAATGAAAAACTGTTTTTT
-	TRBV5-1	-	TRBJ2-1	CASSLWDEQFF	TGCGCCAGCAGCTTGTGGGATGAGCAGTTCTTC
-	TRBV28	-	TRBJ2-2	CASSLQAGELFF	TGTGCCAGCAGTCTCCAGGCCGGGGAGCTGTTTTTT
-	TRBV6-5	-	TRBJ1-1	CASSRPRAYNTEAFF	TGTGCCAGCAGCCGCCCCCGGGCCTATAACACTGAAGCTTTCTTT
-	TRBV19	TRBD2	TRBJ2-2	CASRELAANTGELFF	TGTGCCAGTAGGGAGCTAGCGGCTAACACCGGGGAGCTGTTTTTT
-	TRBV5-1	TRBD2	TRBJ2-7	CASSLGTSSYEQYF	TGCGCCAGCAGCCTCGGGACTAGCTCCTACGAGCAGTACTTC
-	TRBV5-4	-	TRBJ1-1	CASSPKIDTEAFF	TGTGCCAGCAGCCCAAAGATTGACACTGAAGCTTTCTTT
-	TRBV15	-	TRBJ1-1	CATSRDSGHLTEAFF	TGTGCCACCAGCAGAGATTCAGGACACCTCACTGAAGCTTTCTTT
-	TRBV19	-	TRBJ2-1	CASSLLDYPKSFF	TGTGCCAGTAGCCTTCTCGACTACCCTAAATCGTTCTTC
-	TRBV18	-	TRBJ2-1	CASSPSSSRVYNEQFF	TGTGCCAGCTCACCCTCTAGCTCCCGGGTTTACAATGAGCAGTTCTTC
-	TRBV4-2	TRBD2	TRBJ2-5	CASSNGLAGEDQYF	TGTGCCAGCAGCAATGGACTAGCGGGAGAGGACCAGTACTTC
-	TRBV5-4	-	TRBJ1-4	CASSLGAGDQSNEKLFF	TGTGCCAGCAGCCTTGGGGCAGGGGATCAGTCTAATGAAAAACTGTTTTTT
-	TRBV23-1	-	TRBJ1-5	CASSQCKGGWDNQPQHF	TGCGCCAGCAGTCAATGCAAGGGCGGGTGGGATAATCAGCCCCAGCATTTT
-	TRBV25-1	-	TRBJ1-1	CASSPAGGTEAFF	TGTGCCAGCAGTCCCGCGGGTGGCACTGAAGCTTTCTTT
few	TRBV29-1	-	TRBJ1-1	CSAGAEAFF	TGCAGCGCAGGGGCCGAAGCTTTCTTT
-	TRBV7-9	-	TRBJ1-5	CASSLVWGRESSNQPQHF	TGTGCCAGCAGCTTAGTTTGGGGCAGGGAAAGTAGCAATCAGCCCCAGCATTTT
-	TRBV2	TRBD2	TRBJ2-1	CASSESGRTYNEQFF	TGTGCCAGCAGTGAAAGCGGGAGGACTTACAATGAGCAGTTCTTC
-	TRBV10-1	-	TRBJ2-2	CASGTENTGELFF	TGCGCCAGTGGGACTGAAAACACCGGGGAGCTGTTTTTT
-	TRBV18	-	TRBJ1-5	CASSLRDSNQPQHF	TGTGCCAGCTCCCTCCGAGATAGCAATCAGCCCCAGCATTTT
-	TRBV9	TRBD2	TRBJ2-1	CASSVEREGYWEQFF	TGTGCCAGCAGCGTTGAGCGGGAGGGGTATTGGGAGCAGTTCTTC
-	TRBV25-1	-	TRBJ1-2	CASSSHRKTNYGYTF	TGTGCCAGCAGTTCTCACAGGAAGACGAACTATGGCTACACCTTC
once	TRBV27	TRBD2	TRBJ2-7	CASTNWPIGTSTEQYF	TGTGCCAGCACCAATTGGCCCATCGGGACTAGCACCGAGCAGTACTTC
-	TRBV5-4	-	TRBJ1-2	CASRANRANYGYTF	TGTGCCAGCAGGGCAAACAGAGCTAACTATGGCTACACCTTC
-	TRBV2	TRBD1	TRBJ2-1	CASSYEGAWDEQFF	TGTGCCAGCAGTTACGAGGGGGCGTGGGATGAGCAGTTCTTC
-	TRBV28	-	TRBJ2-5	CASMEGETQYF	TGTGCCAGCATGGAGGGAGAGACCCAGTACTTC
-	TRBV2	TRBD1	TRBJ2-5	CASQADTGGETQYF	TGTGCCAGCCAGGCCGACACAGGGGGAGAGACCCAGTACTTC
-	TRBV11-3	TRBD2	TRBJ2-3	CASSGAGGADTQYF	TGTGCCAGCAGCGGAGCGGGGGGGGCAGATACGCAGTATTTT
once	TRBV28	-	TRBJ1-5	CASYSQGNQPQHF	TGTGCCAGCTACTCACAGGGCAATCAGCCCCAGCATTTT
-	TRBV5-1	-	TRBJ2-3	CASSLAGAIDTQYF	TGCGCCAGCAGCTTGGCGGGAGCCATAGATACGCAGTATTTT
-	TRBV19	-	TRBJ2-1	CASSPDTHYNEQFF	TGTGCCAGTAGCCCCGACACACACTACAATGAGCAGTTCTTC
-	TRBV19	-	TRBJ1-6	CASSIPSGGDSPLHF	TGTGCCAGTAGTATCCCATCGGGGGGCGACTCACCCCTCCACTTT
-	TRBV28	TRBD2	TRBJ2-4	CASSYLAGGLNIQYF	TGTGCCAGCAGTTACCTAGCGGGAGGGCTGAACATTCAGTACTTC
-	TRBV28	TRBD2	TRBJ2-7	CASSLSSGASYEQYF	TGTGCCAGCAGCCTAAGTAGCGGGGCCTCCTACGAGCAGTACTTC
-	TRBV6-5	-	TRBJ2-6	CASSSRGSIQANVLTF	TGTGCCAGCAGTTCCCGAGGGTCGATTCAGGCCAACGTCCTGACTTTC
few	TRBV28	-	TRBJ1-3	CASTNGRNTIYF	TGTGCCAGCACAAATGGAAGAAACACCATATATTTT
once	TRBV5-1	TRBD1	TRBJ2-5	CASSSLPGQQETQYF	TGCGCCAGCAGCTCCCTTCCGGGACAGCAAGAGACCCAGTACTTC
-	TRBV11-2	TRBD2	TRBJ2-7	CASSLVASGVFPYEQYF	TGTGCCAGCAGCTTAGTCGCTAGCGGGGTATTCCCCTACGAGCAGTACTTC
-	TRBV19	-	TRBJ2-4	CASVGKNIQYF	TGTGCCAGTGTTGGGAAAAACATTCAGTACTTC
-	TRBV2	TRBD1	TRBJ2-2	CASRQDRGPGELFF	TGTGCCAGCAGGCAGGACAGGGGACCCGGGGAGCTGTTTTTT
-	TRBV2	TRBD2	TRBJ2-1	CASSHAGTSGRVMNEQFF	TGTGCCAGCAGCCACGCCGGGACTAGCGGGAGAGTAATGAATGAGCAGTTCTTC
-	TRBV6-5	-	TRBJ2-2	CASSYSSHTGELFF	TGTGCCAGCAGTTACTCGAGCCACACCGGGGAGCTGTTTTTT
-	TRBV6-1	-	TRBJ2-1	CASGQGSSYNEQFF	TGTGCCAGCGGGCAGGGTTCGTCGTACAATGAGCAGTTCTTC
-	TRBV9	TRBD2	TRBJ2-1	CASSVGMEREGRGEQFF	TGTGCCAGCAGCGTAGGAATGGAGCGGGAGGGTAGGGGTGAGCAGTTCTTC
few	TRBV20-1	-	TRBJ1-2	CSAREGGYTF	TGCAGTGCGCGAGAAGGTGGCTACACCTTC
-	TRBV6-1	-	TRBJ2-3	CASSPGQHTDTQYF	TGTGCCAGCAGTCCTGGACAGCACACAGATACGCAGTATTTT
-	TRBV15	TRBD1	TRBJ2-7	CATSTPGQGGEQYF	TGTGCCACCAGCACCCCGGGACAGGGAGGCGAGCAGTACTTC
-	TRBV7-9	-	TRBJ2-7	CASSLNYEQYF	TGTGCCAGCAGCTTAAACTACGAGCAGTACTTC
once	TRBV6-4	TRBD1	TRBJ1-2	CASSPITGGGGYTF	TGTGCCAGCAGTCCTATCACAGGGGGTGGCGGCTACACCTTC
-	TRBV7-2	-	TRBJ2-2	CASSLAGYTGELFF	TGTGCCAGCAGTTTGGCAGGGTACACCGGGGAGCTGTTTTTT
-	TRBV18	-	TRBJ2-1	CASSPPIGHYNEQFF	TGTGCCAGCTCACCACCCATAGGCCACTACAATGAGCAGTTCTTC
-	TRBV5-1	TRBD2	TRBJ2-3	CASTSREPSIRGDTQYF	TGCGCCAGCACGTCGCGGGAGCCATCTATTCGCGGAGATACGCAGTATTTT